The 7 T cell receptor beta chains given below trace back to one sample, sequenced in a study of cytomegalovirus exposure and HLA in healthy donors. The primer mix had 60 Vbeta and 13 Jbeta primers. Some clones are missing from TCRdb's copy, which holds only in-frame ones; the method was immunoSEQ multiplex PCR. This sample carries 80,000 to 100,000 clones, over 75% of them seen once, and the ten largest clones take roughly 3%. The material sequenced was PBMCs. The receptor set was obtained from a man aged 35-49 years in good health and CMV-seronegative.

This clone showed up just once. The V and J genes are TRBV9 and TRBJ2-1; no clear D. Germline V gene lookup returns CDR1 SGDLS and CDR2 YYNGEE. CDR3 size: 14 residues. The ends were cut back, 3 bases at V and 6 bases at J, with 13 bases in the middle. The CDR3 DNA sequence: TGTGCCAGCAGCGCCACGGGTTCGGGCAATGAGCAGTTCTTC. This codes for CASSATGSGNEQFF.

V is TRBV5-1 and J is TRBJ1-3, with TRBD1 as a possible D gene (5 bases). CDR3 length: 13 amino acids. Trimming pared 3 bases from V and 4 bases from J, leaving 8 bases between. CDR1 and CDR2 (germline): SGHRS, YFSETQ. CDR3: CASSSGPGNTIYF. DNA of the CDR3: TGCGCCAGCAGCTCAGGGCCCGGAAACACCATATATTTT.

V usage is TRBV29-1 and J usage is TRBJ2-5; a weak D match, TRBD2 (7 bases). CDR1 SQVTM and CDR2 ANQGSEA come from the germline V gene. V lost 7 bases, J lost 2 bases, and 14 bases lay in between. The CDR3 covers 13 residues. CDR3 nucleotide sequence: TGCAGCGCCAAAAGGGGGGGGCAAGAGACCCAGTACTTC. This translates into CSAKRGGQETQYF.

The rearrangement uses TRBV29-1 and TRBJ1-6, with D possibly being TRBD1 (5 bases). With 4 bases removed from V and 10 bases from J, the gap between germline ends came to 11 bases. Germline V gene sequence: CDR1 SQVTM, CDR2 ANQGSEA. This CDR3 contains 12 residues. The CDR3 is CSVAQDGSPLHF. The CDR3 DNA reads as TGCAGCGTTGCACAGGATGGATCACCCCTCCACTTT. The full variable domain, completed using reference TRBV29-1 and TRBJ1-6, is SAVISQKPSRDICQRGTSLTIQCQVDSQVTMMFWYRQQPGQSLTLIATANQGSEATYESGFVIDKFPISRPNLTFSTLTVSNMSPEDSSIYLCSVAQDGSPLHFGNGTRLTVT.

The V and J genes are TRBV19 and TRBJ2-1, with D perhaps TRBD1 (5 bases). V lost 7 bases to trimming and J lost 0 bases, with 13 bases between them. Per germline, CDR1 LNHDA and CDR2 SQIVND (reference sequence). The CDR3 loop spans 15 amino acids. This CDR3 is CASTSDRSSYNEQFF. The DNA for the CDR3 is TGTGCCAGTACCTCTGACAGAAGCTCCTACAATGAGCAGTTCTTC.

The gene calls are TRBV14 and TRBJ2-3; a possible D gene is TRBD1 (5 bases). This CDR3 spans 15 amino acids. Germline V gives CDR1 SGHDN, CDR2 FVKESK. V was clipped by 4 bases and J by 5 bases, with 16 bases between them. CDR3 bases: TGTGCCAGCAGCCTACAGGAGCTATTAGTAGATACGCAGTATTTT. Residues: CASSLQELLVDTQYF. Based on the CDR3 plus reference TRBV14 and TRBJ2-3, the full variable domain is EAGVTQFPSHSVIEKGQTVTLRCDPISGHDNLYWYRRVMGKEIKFLLHFVKESKQDESGMPNNRFLAERTGGTYSTLKVQPAELEDSGVYFCASSLQELLVDTQYFGPGTRLTVL.

The CDR3 coding sequence is TGTGCCAGCAGCCCGGAAGGGGGTGGGTGGGATAATTCACCCCTCCACTTT. This translates into CASSPEGGGWDNSPLHF. This chain connects TRBV5-4 to TRBJ1-6; weak D call: TRBD1 (6 bases). There are 17 residues in the CDR3. V was trimmed by 4 bases and J by 5 bases, leaving 19 bases between them. The germline CDR1 and CDR2 sequences are SGHNT and YYREEE (reference sequence).